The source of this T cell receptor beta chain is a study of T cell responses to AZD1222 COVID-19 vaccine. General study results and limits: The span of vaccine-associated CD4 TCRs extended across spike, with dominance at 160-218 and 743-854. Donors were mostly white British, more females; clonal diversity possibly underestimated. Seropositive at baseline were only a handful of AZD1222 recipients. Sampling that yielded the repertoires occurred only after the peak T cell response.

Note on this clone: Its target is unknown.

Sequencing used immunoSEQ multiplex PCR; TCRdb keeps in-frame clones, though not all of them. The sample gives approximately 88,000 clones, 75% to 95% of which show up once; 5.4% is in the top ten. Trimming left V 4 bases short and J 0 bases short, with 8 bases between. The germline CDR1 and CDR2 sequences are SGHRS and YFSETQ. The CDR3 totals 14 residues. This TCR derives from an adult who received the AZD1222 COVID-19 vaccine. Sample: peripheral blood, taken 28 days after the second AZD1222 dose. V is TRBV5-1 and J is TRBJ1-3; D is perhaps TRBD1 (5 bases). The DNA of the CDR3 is TGCGCCAGCAGCGTGACAGCCTCTGGAAACACCATATATTTT. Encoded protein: CASSVTASGNTIYF.